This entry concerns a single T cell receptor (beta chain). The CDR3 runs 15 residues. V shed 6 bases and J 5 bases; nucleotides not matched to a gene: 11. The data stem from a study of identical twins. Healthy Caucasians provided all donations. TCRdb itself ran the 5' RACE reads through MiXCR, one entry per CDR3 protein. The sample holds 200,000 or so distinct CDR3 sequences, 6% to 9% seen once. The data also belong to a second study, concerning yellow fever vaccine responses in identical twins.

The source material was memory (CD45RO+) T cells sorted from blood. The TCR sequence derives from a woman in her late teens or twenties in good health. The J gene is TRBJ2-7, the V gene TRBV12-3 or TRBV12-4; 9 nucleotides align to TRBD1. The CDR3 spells CASRLGTGSTHEQYF. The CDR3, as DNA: TGTGCCAGCAGGCTCGGGACAGGGTCCACCCACGAGCAGTACTTC.